The next 27 T cell receptor beta chains were all read from a single sample in a study of blood T cell repertoires in COVID-19. The protocol was immunoSEQ multiplex PCR, while the TCRdb copy is restricted to in-frame clones and leaves out a portion. Among more than 200,000 clones, 65% to 90% were seen once, and the ten largest hold roughly 2%. What was sequenced was peripheral blood. These receptors were obtained from a man aged 30 to 45 with active or convalescent COVID-19.

CDR3 bases: TGTGCCAGCAGCCAAGCGCAGGGGCAGGGGGCTGAAGCTTTCTTT. It specifies CASSQAQGQGAEAFF. The chain uses TRBV3-1 (or the pseudogene TRBV3-2) and TRBJ1-1; the match to TRBD1 covers 7 bases. With 1 base clipped from V and 6 bases from J, the junction kept 8 bases outside the gene matches. The CDR3 loop spans 15 amino acids. Germline V gene data show CDR1 as LGHDT and CDR2 as YNNKEL (reference sequence).

V is TRBV7-8 and J is TRBJ2-1, with 7 bases that match TRBD2. This CDR3 comprises 14 residues. J was trimmed by 9 bases and V by 7 bases; bases with no gene match: 12. Germline V lookup: CDR1 SGHVS, CDR2 FQNEAQ. This CDR3 reads CASIGLAAVGEQFF. The CDR3 bases are TGTGCCAGCATCGGGCTAGCGGCCGTGGGTGAGCAGTTCTTC.

The rearrangement uses TRBV6-2 or TRBV6-3 and TRBJ2-6; no clear D gene. V lost 5 bases to trimming and J lost 3 bases, with 11 bases between them. The CDR3 covers 15 residues. Germline CDR1 reads MNHEY; CDR2 reads SVGEGT. The CDR3 spells CASSQTVFGANVLTF. The CDR3 coding sequence is TGTGCCAGCAGTCAAACAGTCTTTGGGGCCAACGTCCTGACTTTC.

The chain uses TRBV2 and TRBJ2-7; D perhaps matches TRBD1 (6 bases). The V gene's germline CDR1 is SNHLY and CDR2 FYNNEI. V lost 11 bases, J lost 2 bases, and 13 bases lay in between. CDR3 length: 12 amino acids. The CDR3 nucleotides read TGTGCCTGCCGGGACAATACCTACGAGCAGTACTTC. It translates to CACRDNTYEQYF.

The V call is TRBV11-2, the J call TRBJ1-2, with 9 bases identical to TRBD1. Unmatched junction bases numbered 1, after V lost 2 bases and J lost 3 bases. The CDR3 runs to 14 residues. CDR1 and CDR2 from the germline V gene are SGHAT and FQNNGV. CDR3 coding DNA: TGTGCCAGCAGCTTACGGGACAGGGACTATGGCTACACCTTC. Residues: CASSLRDRDYGYTF.

The V gene is TRBV7-2, the J gene TRBJ2-4, with D possibly matching TRBD2 (7 bases). V gave up 5 bases and J gave up 0 bases, with 23 bases separating them. The CDR3 runs to 19 residues. The germline gives CDR1 SGHTA, CDR2 FQGNSA. In DNA, the CDR3 is TGTGCCAGCAGCCTCCTTGGGGGGGCGGAATACCTAGCCAAAAACATTCAGTACTTC. This sequence encodes CASSLLGGAEYLAKNIQYF.

This chain connects TRBV10-3 to TRBJ2-2; 8 bases map to TRBD1. This CDR3 comprises 15 residues. Trimming took 11 bases from V and 6 from J; bases not matched to a gene: 14. Germline V lookup: CDR1 ENHRY, CDR2 SYGVKD. CDR3 protein: CAFNRGVGDPGELFF. The DNA of the CDR3 is TGTGCCTTTAACAGGGGGGTGGGCGACCCCGGGGAGCTGTTTTTT.

This clone was recorded a few times. The chain is built from TRBV5-1 and TRBJ1-1; 10 nucleotides line up with TRBD1. The CDR3 consists of 14 residues. Trimming removed 5 bases from V and 6 bases from J; junction bases left unmatched: 7. Germline V gene lookup returns CDR1 SGHRS and CDR2 YFSETQ. The CDR3 coding sequence is TGCGCCAGCAGGACAGGGGGCCGTGGCGCTGAAGCTTTCTTT. Protein: CASRTGGRGAEAFF.

This rearrangement joins TRBV5-8 to TRBJ2-1; D not resolved. V was cut by 6 bases and J by 8 bases, with 6 bases left in between. CDR3 length: 10 amino acids. Germline CDR1 SGHTS, CDR2 YDEGEE. The CDR3 bases are TGTGCCAGCACCCTCGATGAGCAGTTCTTC. Residues: CASTLDEQFF. Variable domain in full (rest from reference TRBV5-8 and TRBJ2-1): EAGVTQSPTHLIKTRGQQATLRCSPISGHTSVYWYQQALGLGLQFLLWYDEGEERNRGNFPPRFSGRQFPNYSSELNVNALELEDSALYLCASTLDEQFFGPGTRLTVL.

The rearrangement links TRBV27 to TRBJ2-5; 7 bases map to TRBD2. CDR1 MNHEY and CDR2 SMNVEV come from the germline V gene (reference sequence). The CDR3 totals 13 residues. Trimming took 5 bases from V and 9 from J; bases not matched to a gene: 9. CDR3 DNA: TGTGCCAGCAGTACCTCAATACGGGGGGCCCAGTACTTC. This sequence encodes CASSTSIRGAQYF.

This clone was counted a single time. The chain recombines TRBV7-9 with TRBJ2-3, with 7 bases lining up with TRBD2. The germline V gene encodes CDR1 SEHNR and CDR2 FQNEAQ (reference sequence). Losses at the gene ends were 4 bases for V and 4 bases for J; bases not matched to a gene: 11. The CDR3 spans 16 residues. CDR3 residues: CASSSISGVRADTQYF. For the CDR3, the DNA is TGTGCCAGCAGCTCGATCAGCGGGGTTAGGGCAGATACGCAGTATTTT.

This chain joins TRBV28 and TRBJ2-7; D may be TRBD2 (6 bases). Trimming shortened V by 6 bases and J by 6 bases, and 24 bases separated the two germline ends. CDR1 and CDR2 from the germline V gene are MDHEN and SYDVKM. This CDR3 contains 16 residues. CDR3 in amino acids: CASSPPPGLPSREQYF. As DNA, the CDR3 is TGTGCCAGCAGCCCTCCCCCGGGACTGCCTAGTCGCGAGCAGTACTTC.

The table lists this clone with a few counts. The chain combines TRBV27 with TRBJ1-5; D unresolved. V lost 7 bases and J 3 bases, leaving 10 bases between the germline ends. Germline-derived CDR1 and CDR2 are MNHEY and SMNVEV (reference sequence). The CDR3 has 13 residues. CDR3 amino acids: CASKTGYNQPQHF. CDR3 sequence (DNA): TGTGCCAGCAAGACGGGTTACAATCAGCCCCAGCATTTT.

V gene TRBV7-8 combines with J gene TRBJ2-1; 11 nucleotides align to TRBD2. The CDR3 runs 18 residues. The germline gives CDR1 SGHVS, CDR2 FQNEAQ. The V gene end was trimmed by 6 bases and the J gene end by 7 bases; junction bases not matched to a gene: 17. In DNA, the CDR3 is TGTGCCAGCAGTCCCCGGAGAATAGCGGGGGGGCCACGGAATGAGCAGTTCTTC. This encodes CASSPRRIAGGPRNEQFF.

CDR3: CASSGSGGPYNEQFF. The CDR3 DNA reads TGTGCCAGCAGCGGGTCGGGGGGGCCCTACAATGAGCAGTTCTTC. This chain links TRBV6-2 or TRBV6-3 with TRBJ2-1; TRBD2 aligns across 8 bases. Per the germline V gene, CDR1 is MNHEY and CDR2 is SVGEGT. The CDR3 is 15 amino acids. With V trimmed by 6 bases and J by 2 bases, 6 bases remained unmatched.

The rearrangement joins TRBV4-1 to TRBJ1-4, with D possibly matching TRBD1 (5 bases). The CDR3 consists of 16 residues. Germline CDR1 and CDR2: MGHRA and YSYEKL. Trimming stripped 4 bases from V and 6 bases from J, with 18 bases between. The CDR3 nucleotides read TGCGCCAGCAGCCTAGCGTGGGGGGGACGGGATGAAAAACTGTTTTTT. Encoded protein: CASSLAWGGRDEKLFF.

The chain joins TRBV18 to TRBJ1-2; D is perhaps TRBD1 (6 bases). CDR3 length: 16 amino acids. The V end lost 3 bases, the J end lost 2 bases, and 16 bases lay between the germline ends. Germline lookup yields CDR1 KGHSH and CDR2 LQKENI. CDR3 sequence: CASSPFLQGGNYGYTF. The CDR3 DNA reads as TGTGCCAGCTCACCGTTTCTACAGGGTGGAAACTATGGCTACACCTTC.

The rearrangement links TRBV19 to TRBJ1-5; 7 bases fit TRBD1. The CDR3 runs 13 residues. Germline assignment: CDR1 LNHDA and CDR2 SQIVND (reference sequence). V gave up 8 bases and J gave up 7 bases; unmatched junction bases: 8. The CDR3 here is CASVNRGNQPQHF. For the CDR3, the DNA is TGTGCCAGTGTCAACAGGGGAAACCAGCCCCAGCATTTT. Using reference TRBV19 and TRBJ1-5 for the parts outside the CDR3, the full variable domain is DGGITQSPKYLFRKEGQNVTLSCEQNLNHDAMYWYRQDPGQGLRLIYYSQIVNDFQKGDIAEGYSVSREKKESFPLTVTSAQKNPTAFYLCASVNRGNQPQHFGDGTRLSIL.

The chain joins TRBV7-2 to TRBJ2-7; D is undetermined. The ends were cut back, 4 bases at V and 3 bases at J, with 10 bases in the middle. The CDR3 is made up of 13 amino acids. CDR1 is SGHTA and CDR2 is FQGNSA in the germline V gene. The CDR3 sequence is CASSSYRNYEQYF. As DNA, the CDR3 is TGTGCCAGCAGCTCGTACAGAAACTACGAGCAGTACTTC.

This chain connects TRBV30 to TRBJ1-5, with TRBD1 identical over 7 bases. Germline V gene sequence: CDR1 GTSNPN, CDR2 SVGIG (reference sequence). V dropped 2 bases and J dropped 5; count of bases not matched to a gene: 9. This CDR3 is built from 15 residues. CDR3 amino acids: CAWSQMDRQDQPQHF. The CDR3 DNA is TGTGCCTGGAGTCAAATGGACAGGCAGGATCAGCCCCAGCATTTT.

CDR3 sequence reads: CASSQTVTALGSNQPQHF. The CDR3 nucleotides read TGTGCCAGCAGTCAAACGGTGACAGCTCTTGGGAGCAATCAGCCCCAGCATTTT. V is TRBV5-8 and J is TRBJ1-5; a possible D gene is TRBD1 (5 bases). The CDR3 spans 18 residues. V was cut by 5 bases and J by 1 base, with 22 bases left in between. Germline values: CDR1 SGHTS, CDR2 YDEGEE.

This chain joins TRBV4-1 and TRBJ2-5; a weak D match, TRBD2 (5 bases). This CDR3 is built from 15 residues. Germline V gives CDR1 MGHRA, CDR2 YSYEKL. The germline V and J ends were trimmed by 0 bases and 2 bases, with 10 bases remaining between them. The CDR3 DNA reads as TGCGCCAGCAGCCAAGAGTGGACGGGGCAAGAGACCCAGTACTTC. It yields the protein CASSQEWTGQETQYF.

CDR3 region: CASSLTGKQFF. CDR3 bases: TGCGCCAGCAGCTTGACAGGGAAGCAGTTCTTC. V is TRBV5-1 and J is TRBJ2-1, with D perhaps matching TRBD1 (6 bases). Germline CDR1 is SGHRS and CDR2 is YFSETQ. The CDR3 totals 11 residues. V was clipped by 1 base and J by 11 bases, with 7 bases between them.

This clone has only one observation. The chain carries TRBV6-1 and TRBJ2-3, with D possibly TRBD1 on 6 matching bases. The CDR3 sequence is 15 residues long. V was shortened by 0 bases and J by 4 bases, with 11 bases between the two germline ends. Germline V gives CDR1 MNHNS, CDR2 SASEGT. This CDR3 is CASSEALQGSDTQYF. The CDR3 DNA reads as TGTGCCAGCAGTGAAGCGCTCCAGGGGTCAGATACGCAGTATTTT.

The V and J genes are TRBV30 and TRBJ2-7; D perhaps matches TRBD2 (5 bases). Trimming pared 1 base from V and 7 bases from J, leaving 14 bases between. The CDR3 is 13 residues long. CDR1 is GTSNPN, CDR2 SVGIG, per germline (reference sequence). CDR3 protein: CAWSGRAAREQYF. As DNA, the CDR3 is TGTGCCTGGAGTGGCCGAGCGGCTCGGGAGCAGTACTTC.

This sequence joins TRBV11-2 and TRBJ1-2; TRBD1 might be the D (6 bases). The CDR3 loop spans 16 amino acids. V dropped 6 bases and J dropped 7 bases, with 24 bases sitting between them. Germline V gene lookup returns CDR1 SGHAT and CDR2 FQNNGV. As DNA, the CDR3 is TGTGCCAGCAGACGGTTCGGACAGCTATTAGCTGCTGGCTACACCTTC. This codes for CASRRFGQLLAAGYTF.

This clone was counted only a few times. CDR3 sequence (DNA): TGTGCCAGCAGCTTAGCCGAGGACAGGGGGCATAATTCACCCCTCCACTTT. As protein: CASSLAEDRGHNSPLHF. The chain recombines TRBV11-2 with TRBJ1-6; 11 nucleotides align to TRBD1. This CDR3 spans 17 amino acids. J gave up 5 bases and V 1 base, and 4 bases lay outside the gene matches. Germline CDR1 is SGHAT and CDR2 is FQNNGV.